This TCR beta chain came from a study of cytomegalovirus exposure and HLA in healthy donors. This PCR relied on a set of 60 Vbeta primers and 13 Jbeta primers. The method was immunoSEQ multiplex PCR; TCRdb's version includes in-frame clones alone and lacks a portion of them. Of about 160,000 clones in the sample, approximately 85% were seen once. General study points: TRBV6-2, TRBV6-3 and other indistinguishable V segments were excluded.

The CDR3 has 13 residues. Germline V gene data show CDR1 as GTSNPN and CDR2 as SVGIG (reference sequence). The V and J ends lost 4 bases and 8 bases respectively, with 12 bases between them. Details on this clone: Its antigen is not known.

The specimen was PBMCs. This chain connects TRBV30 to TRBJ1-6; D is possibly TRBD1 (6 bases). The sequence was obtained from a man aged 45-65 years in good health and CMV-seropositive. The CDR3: CAWNVNRDSPLHF. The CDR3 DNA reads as TGTGCCTGGAACGTTAACAGGGATTCACCCCTCCACTTT.